This TCR beta chain was sequenced in a study of T cells in Graves' hyperthyroidism and ophthalmopathy. About 10 ml fresh peripheral blood yielded the PBMCs. This clonotype appeared many times. From RNA transcripts, TCR beta CDR3 regions were amplified. The study used the HTBI primer set for a first-round RT-PCR of the TCR CDR3. TCRdb re-called the multiplex PCR reads through MiXCR, storing one row per CDR3 protein. The sample records around 520,000 distinct CDR3 sequences, approximately 14% being singletons. The receptor was derived from a woman in her thirties or forties with Graves' hyperthyroidism. Source material: blood.

The CDR3 sequence is CSATRGPANYGYTF. The CDR3 DNA reads TGCAGTGCAACCAGGGGCCCGGCAAACTATGGCTACACCTTC. V usage is TRBV20-1 and J usage is TRBJ1-2; D may be TRBD1 (6 bases). The CDR3 is made up of 14 amino acids. Per the germline V gene, CDR1 is DFQATT and CDR2 is SNEGSKA (reference sequence). V dropped 6 bases and J dropped 2 bases, with 16 bases sitting between them.